A single sample is the source of the 12 T cell receptor beta chains below, sequenced in a study of blood T cell repertoires in COVID-19. The method was immunoSEQ multiplex PCR; TCRdb's version includes in-frame clones alone and lacks a portion of them. This table has about 310,000 clones, about nine tenths appearing once. The source material was PBMCs or T cells enriched from blood (not recorded which). Every receptor here comes from a woman aged 40 to 55 who had recovered from COVID-19.

The rearrangement joins TRBV6-5 to TRBJ2-7; no definite D call. This CDR3 spans 14 amino acids. The V gene lost 9 bases and the J gene lost 6 bases, with 21 bases spanning the gap. Germline lookup yields CDR1 MNHEY and CDR2 SVGAGI. CDR3 sequence: CASAEARDISEQYF. DNA for the CDR3: TGTGCCAGTGCCGAGGCGCGAGATATCAGCGAGCAGTACTTC.

The chain links TRBV2 to TRBJ1-6; the D gene is possibly TRBD1 (6 bases). Germline V gene data show CDR1 as SNHLY and CDR2 as FYNNEI. The V end lost 6 bases, the J end lost 3 bases, and 9 bases lay between the germline ends. The CDR3 has 14 residues. CDR3 sequence reads: CASRRDNYNSPLHF. The CDR3 DNA follows: TGTGCCAGCAGACGGGACAACTATAATTCACCCCTCCACTTT.

In DNA, the CDR3 is TGTGCCAGCAGCCAAGGGCTAGCGGGAAGGTACGAGCAGTACTTC. Its protein is CASSQGLAGRYEQYF. The chain combines TRBV4-2 with TRBJ2-7; TRBD2 agrees at 9 bases. Unmatched junction bases numbered 5, after V lost 1 base and J lost 4 bases. There are 15 residues in the CDR3. Germline V lookup: CDR1 LGHNA, CDR2 YNFKEQ.

V gene TRBV19 combines with J gene TRBJ2-5, with 7 nucleotides matching TRBD2. V trimming: 1 base; J trimming: 2 bases; junction bases outside the gene matches: 4. CDR3 length: 15 residues. Germline V CDR1 and CDR2: LNHDA, SQIVND (reference sequence). The CDR3 DNA reads as TGTGCCAGTAGTATAGTCGGGGAGGGGCAAGAGACCCAGTACTTC. Translation gives CASSIVGEGQETQYF. Looking up the rest from reference TRBV19 and TRBJ2-5 gives the full variable domain: DGGITQSPKYLFRKEGQNVTLSCEQNLNHDAMYWYRQDPGQGLRLIYYSQIVNDFQKGDIAEGYSVSREKKESFPLTVTSAQKNPTAFYLCASSIVGEGQETQYFGPGTRLLVL.

This chain links TRBV29-1 with TRBJ2-1, with 7 bases identical to TRBD1. The CDR3 is 13 residues long. CDR1 SQVTM and CDR2 ANQGSEA come from the germline V gene. V gave up 5 bases and J gave up 2 bases; unmatched junction bases: 3. CDR3 bases: TGCAGCGTTTTACAGGGGCCCTACAATGAGCAGTTCTTC. This translates into CSVLQGPYNEQFF.

The chain joins TRBV6-5 to TRBJ2-2; 9 bases line up with TRBD2. The CDR3 contains 15 residues. Per the germline V gene, CDR1 is MNHEY and CDR2 is SVGAGI. V dropped 6 bases and J dropped 1; count of bases not matched to a gene: 3. DNA of the CDR3: TGTGCCAGCAGCAGACTAGCGGAGAACACCGGGGAGCTGTTTTTT. It yields the protein CASSRLAENTGELFF.

The rearrangement joins TRBV27 to TRBJ2-7, with TRBD2 as a possible D gene (6 bases). V was clipped by 0 bases and J by 4 bases, with 16 bases between them. The CDR3 runs 16 residues. Germline lookup yields CDR1 MNHEY and CDR2 SMNVEV (reference sequence). CDR3 residues: CASSLSDAGKSYEQYF. CDR3 sequence (DNA): TGTGCCAGCAGTTTATCTGACGCGGGGAAGTCTTACGAGCAGTACTTC.

The rearrangement links TRBV4-1 to TRBJ2-3; 8 nucleotides line up with TRBD2. After removal of 0 bases from V and 6 bases from J, the junction contained 5 bases not matched to a gene. The germline gives CDR1 MGHRA, CDR2 YSYEKL. The CDR3 totals 15 residues. The CDR3 region is CASSQERGARDTQYF. The CDR3 DNA is TGCGCCAGCAGCCAAGAGCGGGGGGCCCGGGATACGCAGTATTTT.

V usage is TRBV30 and J usage is TRBJ1-2; D gene ambiguous. The CDR3 has 12 amino acids. V lost 1 base, J lost 8 bases, and 11 bases lay in between. Germline loops: CDR1 GTSNPN, CDR2 SVGIG (reference sequence). The CDR3 sequence is CAWSDNSSGYTF. The CDR3 bases are TGTGCCTGGAGTGACAATTCTAGCGGCTACACCTTC.

The CDR3 sequence is CAWSVLDWSVEENIQYF. The CDR3 DNA reads TGTGCCTGGAGTGTACTGGACTGGAGTGTGGAGGAAAACATTCAGTACTTC. The rearrangement joins TRBV30 to TRBJ2-4, with D tentatively TRBD2 (5 bases). The germline gives CDR1 GTSNPN, CDR2 SVGIG (reference sequence). CDR3 length: 17 residues. Trimming stripped 0 bases from V and 5 bases from J, with 20 bases between.

J is TRBJ2-1 and V is TRBV13; D is possibly TRBD2 (6 bases). Germline V lookup: CDR1 PRHDT, CDR2 FYEKMQ (reference sequence). Trimming cost V 5 bases and J 10 bases, with 9 bases left between them. The CDR3 spans 11 residues. The CDR3 DNA follows: TGTGCCAGCAGCCCCGGGGGAGAGCAGTTCTTC. Amino acids: CASSPGGEQFF.

This chain connects TRBV27 to TRBJ2-7; D call uncertain. V dropped 6 bases and J dropped 6 bases, with 6 bases sitting between them. Germline CDR1 MNHEY, CDR2 SMNVEV (reference sequence). The CDR3 covers 10 residues. The CDR3 region has the DNA TGTGCCAGCAGGCTGCGCGAGCAGTACTTC. Translation gives CASRLREQYF.